The present T cell receptor beta chain was sequenced within a study of cytomegalovirus exposure and HLA in healthy donors (dated by TCRdb to about 2017). Looking at the study overall: An earlier analysis of several hundred of the donors reported roughly 270 Gb of sequence data and roughly 100 million unique TCR beta sequences from approximately 180 million T cells. A handful of DR-DQ haplotypes were handled as single units for association and clustering because linkage in the cohort was strong. Among 300 to 450 genotyped donors of the cohort, an average of roughly 240,000 unique TCR beta nucleotide sequences were sequenced per donor, around a sixth of them non-productive. The T cell repertoires of some 670 subjects were profiled by immunosequencing and related to cytomegalovirus serostatus. HLA typing covered class I and class II loci at four-digit resolution. The study combined high-throughput TCR immunosequencing, statistical association of individual TCRs with disease status, and machine learning to predict cytomegalovirus infection status. To decide whether each TCR beta V gene segment behaved as functional or pseudogenic, an earlier analysis of over 500 of the donors relied on high-throughput TCR beta sequencing. The genetic ancestry cluster associated with self-reported Caucasian donors included roughly four fifths of the 300 to 450 genotyped donors. In a later analysis, previously published TCR beta repertoires from more than 500 donors were re-analyzed and high-resolution HLA genotyping was added so that TCR occurrence patterns could be studied. Typing coverage varied by locus: roughly 620-630 donors for A, B, C, DRB1 and DQB1; roughly 520 for DQA1; more than 600 for DPA1; roughly 470 for DPB1. Every repertoire in the discovery cohort had been generated on one and the same sequencing platform. Donor age, sex, ethnicity and CMV serostatus were compiled alongside the repertoire data. Besides the first cohort of about 730 subjects, a separate validation cohort made up of 95 to 150 different subjects was used. A later genetic analysis took genome-wide SNP genotypes for 398 of the 666 donors and used that subset as a discovery cohort. An early release covering over 500 HLA-typed donors comprised roughly 300 gigabases of sequencing data and around 86 million unique TCR sequences. The aim of the study was to test whether cataloging public T cell receptors could identify signatures of past pathogen exposure. Rather than drawing on any new phenotypic data, the later analysis identified candidate immune exposures from TCR beta sequences and the way those sequences occurred across donors. Broader findings and caveats from the paper: According to a later analysis, parvovirus B19, influenza, CMV and Epstein-Barr virus appeared linked to several top co-occurrence clusters. The study listed 150 to 200 TCR beta chains as associated with cytomegalovirus. The presence/absence analyses assumed that sequencing depth was roughly uniform across donors, and that assumption may not be true. Because the 87-base-pair reads could not distinguish some IMGT-functional V segments, including TRBV6-2 and TRBV6-3, those segments were excluded. A further reported finding was that TCR beta sequences accurately predicted the HLA-A and HLA-B alleles for most subjects in the first cohort. Specific HLA alleles were associated with 15,000 to 20,000 TCR beta sequences at a false discovery rate of 0.05 in a later analysis. The cohort was sequenced for TCR beta chains only, and without alpha or paired-chain data the features that could be detected were limited. Because HLA typing was unavailable for some donors at each locus, only the typed subset was used in association tests. Compared with equally common non-associated chains, HLA-associated TCR beta chains in a later analysis were more clonally expanded and had lower generation probabilities. A later genetic analysis associated a missense DCLRE1C variant with V-gene and J-gene trimming of TCR beta chains, and an independent cohort replicated the association. Some 15 rarely observed V segments, including chromosome 9 orphons, were excluded from the earlier analysis of about 610 of the donors because counts were too low. Linkage disequilibrium might explain the correlated functional status among segregating V segments, but an unknown experimental factor could not be excluded. The classifier was reported to diagnose cytomegalovirus status with high specificity and sensitivity in both the original cohort and the validation cohort. Across donors, most TCR sequences were observed very rarely, whereas some public TCRs were present in many individuals. A later analysis found that TCR association rates varied across HLA loci, with DRB1 alleles showing the most associated TCRs and HLA-C alleles the fewest. The authors suggested that the approach could potentially be extended to other disease states and immunological phenotypes. According to a later genetic analysis, donors in an Asian-associated ancestry cluster had fewer N-insertions in productive TCRs than the approximately 700-donor mean. Most CMV-associated TCR beta chains appeared to be HLA-restricted in a later analysis, and the HLA associations seemed to be driven largely by CMV exposure. Broadly in line with IMGT annotations, most TCR beta V segments showed up in productive rearrangements about 87% or about 30% of the time in an earlier analysis of approximately 600 of the donors. The sequencing pipeline was judged likely to have produced a cluster of highly shared sequence variants as a technical artifact. The only immune exposure information available for the cohort was CMV serostatus. In vitro tests confirmed that a few of the cytomegalovirus-associated TCR beta chains recognize cytomegalovirus antigens. When HLA alleles, especially DR and DQ, strongly co-occurred, TCR associations were difficult to assign to individual alleles.

Inclusive of the bounding cysteine and phenylalanine, the CDR3 is 14 residues long. Left in the record is the CDR3 DNA by itself, 42 bases read in frame from the first base. Per the germline V gene, SQVTM is the CDR1 and ANQGSEA is the CDR2. For this chain, trimming is 4 bases at the V end and 1 base at the J end, and the number of junction bases without a gene match is 3. Turning to this clone: Its antigen specificity is not known. Base qualities are not at hand, and no much larger clone is one base apart.

The cohort comprised fewer than 750 healthy bone marrow donors. At the time of sampling, every cohort member was nominally healthy, though immune exposures that went unrecorded were likely present. The donor was CMV seropositive and was included in the group of 250 to 300 seropositive cohort members. Every donor gave a peripheral blood sample, and the peripheral blood mononuclear cells from that sample were used for TCR beta sequencing. The Qiagen DNeasy Blood Extraction Kit was used to extract genomic DNA from the blood cell samples. The library was obtained by the immunoSEQ multiplex PCR assay. The multiplex PCR relied on a mix of 60 forward primers for TCR Vbeta segments and 13 reverse primers for TCR Jbeta segments. A multiplex PCR assay on genomic DNA amplified the CDR3 region of rearranged TCR beta genes. The Illumina HiSeq System was used to sequence the amplified TCR beta libraries as 87-base-pair reads. On the study's bioinformatics: In a later analysis, 77 million or so unique TCR beta chains were counted across the 650 to 700 repertoires, and roughly 11 million of these chains were shared by at least two donors. A nearest-neighbor algorithm error-corrected the raw reads and collapsed the reads into unique sequences, merging closely related sequences to remove PCR and sequencing errors. Alignment of CDR3 sequences to IMGT reference sequences was used to assign V, D and J gene segments. For a sequence to be retained, at least a six-nucleotide match to both a V gene segment and a J gene segment was required. A rearrangement counted as productive if the CDR3 had no stop codons and remained in frame with V and J, and every other rearrangement counted as non-productive. CDR3 was defined by IMGT convention, running from the second conserved V-encoded cysteine to the conserved J-encoded phenylalanine. The earlier analysis of some 600 of the donors excluded sequences that lacked an unambiguous match to a single V gene segment. In an earlier analysis of approximately 560 of the donors, a V segment was called functional when productive rearrangements were above 56.7%, and segregating when the standard deviation between donors exceeded 5%. A statistical classification framework was built to diagnose cytomegalovirus status from the catalog of TCR beta chain sequences. In a later analysis, V and J genes were assigned by comparing TCR nucleotide sequences against IMGT/GENE-DB human TR gene sequences. In a later analysis, CDR3 sequences and most-parsimonious VDJ recombination scenarios were assigned using the TCRdist pipeline. A later analysis defined each TCR beta chain by its CDR3 amino acid sequence plus V-gene family, and excluded reads lacking a unique V-gene family. As a way to deal with suspected cross-contamination and a sequencing artifact, a later analysis dropped under 600 nucleotide sequences that were highly shared and had low generation probability. A later analysis calculated a clonal expansion index for each public chain from normalized within-repertoire ranks of inferred template counts. In a later analysis, generation probabilities were computed with a VDJ recombination model fitted to out-of-frame rearrangements, and the resulting probabilities were checked against IGoR. A later analysis scored TCR-TCR, TCR-HLA and TCR-CMV co-occurrence with hypergeometric tests, applying a repertoire-size bias correction to TCR pairs. False discovery rates were estimated in a later analysis by permuting HLA or CMV assignments 20 times. In a later analysis, co-occurring TCRs were grouped using DBSCAN, with TCRdist sequence similarity added in when clustering inside HLA-allele-positive subsets. Repertoires with fewer than 30,000 or more than 120,000 public chains were left out of co-occurrence clustering, as were several repertoires with anomalous nucleotide sharing. TCRdb mirrors the immuneACCESS table, restricted to in-frame sequences. Some clones are absent from its copies; in checked studies, under half trace to an unresolved V gene, and the reason for the others is unknown. V, J and clone size reflect that table, while D and trimming were determined from the DNA. The sample table lists more than 95,000 clones, less than 80% of them with a count of one. The top ten clones comprise 8.5% to 9.5% of the sample.

The V and J segments used are TRBV29-1 and TRBJ2-1, with TRBD2 identical over 8 junction bases. Sequencing used PBMCs. This receptor was obtained from a woman aged 35 to 49 in good health and CMV-seropositive. Read as DNA, the sequence is TGCAGCGTTGGTAGCGGGATTTCCTACAATGAGCAGTTCTTC. Protein translation: CSVGSGISYNEQFF.